This T cell receptor beta chain appears in the sequencing data of a study of blood T cells in healthy people across ages. Study-wide results and caveats: Long-lived donors exceeded aged donors in naive CD4+ cells and diversity. Among T cells, TCR beta diversity per million cells dropped roughly linearly as age rose.

Concerning this clonotype: The target antigen is unknown.

Then a second PCR, running about 6 to 12 cycles, was carried out with a sample-barcoded 5' primer and a J-beta primer mix. Researchers report that a template-switch adaptor with 12 random nucleotides tagged each cDNA molecule. TCRdb redid the calling of the 5' RACE reads with MiXCR, one entry per CDR3 protein. The sample includes roughly 720,000 distinct CDR3 sequences, less than 70% of them seen just once. The junction had 6 bases not matched to a gene; V was cut back by 5 bases and J by 0 bases. The CDR3 is 15 residues long. Germline V lookup: CDR1 SEHNR, CDR2 FQNEAQ (reference sequence). The sample consisted of blood. The chain links TRBV7-9 to TRBJ1-1, with 7 bases matching TRBD1. The receptor was derived from a man older than 75 in good health. The CDR3 bases are TGTGCCAGCAGCCGTCGGACAGGCATGAACACTGAAGCTTTCTTT. Amino acid sequence: CASSRRTGMNTEAFF.